This T cell receptor beta chain was recorded in a study of blood T cell repertoires in COVID-19 (dated by TCRdb to the early 2020s). For context, the study as a whole: Samples covering the acute and convalescent phases of COVID-19 were provided by collaborators in the United States, Italy and Spain. The prospective study material was composed of cDNA or gDNA derived from T cells, B-cell-depleted T cells, or PBMCs. Subjects who had been exposed to COVID-19, were actively infected with it, or had recovered from it provided the deeply sampled blood TCRbeta repertoires that made up the dataset. A freely available public database, intended as a resource for researchers studying the immune response to SARS-CoV-2, is where the repertoires were released. The samples were drawn from the first 160 participants of the ongoing ImmuneRACE study and from 1,254 subjects provided by 6 global collaborators. The sample metadata nearly always contained a de-identified subject ID, COVID-19 status, age in years and sex. Where HLA class I and class II types were available, the types were taken from metadata supplied by the sample provider, not from assay-based typing. Findings and caveats that apply to the study as a whole: The quantity of clinical and demographic metadata differed by source and by participant and was supplied without curation.

In the prospective study, participants were about 18 to 89 years old, resided in about two dozen geographic areas of the United States, and were enrolled through a virtual design. In the prospective study, participants were assigned to cohorts based on the clinical history participants reported in a screening survey and a study questionnaire. ImmuneRACE Cohort 3 recovered participants were defined by two consecutive negative NP/OP PCR tests, healthcare professional clearance, or symptom resolution. In the prospective study, mobile phlebotomists collected whole blood, serum and a nasopharyngeal or oropharyngeal swab from each participant. Additional blood draws and questionnaires over an approximately two-month period could optionally be provided by prospective study participants. Blood samples from the prospective study were shipped frozen or at room temperature prior to DNA extraction. The CDR3 spans 16 residues, from the cysteine through the phenylalanine. The sequence is cut down to CDR3 DNA, 48 bases in frame from base 1. CDR1 and CDR2 are read off the germline V gene (reference sequence) as SEHNR and FQNEAQ. The junction shows trimming of 5 bases on V and 3 bases on J, plus 19 bases between the germline ends.

TCRbeta CDR3 regions were amplified from genomic DNA by means of the immunoSEQ Assay, a bias-controlled multiplex PCR. As for how the authors treated the data: Nucleated cell counts per sample were estimated from amplification of reference gene primers within the assay. To quantify the absolute abundance of each unique TCRbeta CDR3 rearrangement, sequence reads were collapsed and filtered. Productive Simpson clonality was computed per sample as the square root of Simpson's diversity index over productive rearrangements. Entries here come from immuneACCESS through TCRdb and include only in-frame sequences with V and J called. Some clones fail to appear in such tables; in the studies checked, an unresolved V gene covers under half of the shortfall, and the cause of the remainder is unknown. That table furnishes V, J and clone size, whereas the DNA furnished D and trimming. The sample records around 380,000 clones, more than 70% of which are singletons. The ten biggest clones cover approximately 1.2% of the sample.

Comment on this clone: The target of this receptor is not known. Base qualities are missing; no much larger clone stands one base away.

This clonotype was sampled from a man between 25 and 39 years old who had recovered from COVID-19. Sequencing input: PBMCs or T cells enriched from blood (not recorded which). This receptor chain uses TRBV7-9 and TRBJ1-1; 6 matching bases give a weak D call of TRBD1. The sequence in DNA is TGTGCCAGCAGCCCCTCCCGGGGGGGCGCGGACACTGAAGCTTTCTTT. This translates into CASSPSRGGADTEAFF.